This TCR beta chain was profiled in a study of cytomegalovirus exposure and HLA in healthy donors. Germline loops: CDR1 SGHRS, CDR2 YFSETQ. The V gene lost 0 bases and the J gene lost 3 bases, with 9 bases spanning the gap. The length of the CDR3 is 14 residues. A note on this clone: The antigen remains unidentified.

The PCR had 60 Vbeta and 13 Jbeta primers. Sequencing was performed with immunoSEQ multiplex PCR; in TCRdb, only in-frame clones are kept and a portion is missing. This repertoire includes about 53,000 clones. Notes on the study in general: A later analysis showed TCR association rates differing by HLA locus, peaking at DRB1 and lowest at HLA-C. As a later analysis revealed, most CMV-associated TCR beta chains appeared HLA-restricted. The dataset shows that most TCR sequences were rare, while some public TCRs occurred in many donors. One variant, a missense change in DCLRE1C, was linked in a later analysis to TCR beta V- and J-gene trimming.

This sequence originates from a woman under 30 in good health and CMV-seronegative. Sample: PBMCs. This chain connects TRBV5-1 to TRBJ1-1; D gene unclear. The CDR3 loop is CASSLGDTDTEAFF. DNA of the CDR3: TGCGCCAGCAGCTTGGGAGACACTGACACTGAAGCTTTCTTT.